The next 15 T cell receptor beta chains were all read from a single sample in a study of cytomegalovirus exposure and HLA in healthy donors. PCR used 60 Vbeta primers and 13 Jbeta primers. Only in-frame clones appear in the TCRdb table, and some are missing; sequencing was by immunoSEQ multiplex PCR. The sample includes about 190,000 clones, roughly 80% of them seen just once. Material: PBMCs. These receptors were taken from a man in his fifties or sixties in good health and CMV-seronegative.

The chain carries TRBV7-2 and TRBJ1-3; 9 positions match TRBD1. Germline CDR1 and CDR2: SGHTA and FQGNSA. CDR3 length: 15 amino acids. V lost 4 bases to trimming and J lost 3 bases; unmatched junction nucleotides: 4. The DNA of the CDR3 is TGTGCCAGCAGCTCGGACAGGGGCGGTGGAAACACCATATATTTT. It encodes CASSSDRGGGNTIYF. The whole variable domain, remainder taken from reference TRBV7-2 and TRBJ1-3, is GAGVSQSPSNKVTEKGKDVELRCDPISGHTALYWYRQSLGQGLEFLIYFQGNSAPDKSGLPSDRFSAERTGGSVSTLTIQRTQQEDSAVYLCASSSDRGGGNTIYFGEGSWLTVV.

V usage is TRBV5-1 and J usage is TRBJ2-7; maybe TRBD1 (6 bases). The V and J ends lost 4 bases and 7 bases respectively, with 9 bases between them. Looked up from germline, CDR1 is SGHRS and CDR2 is YFSETQ. CDR3 size: 11 residues. The CDR3 nucleotides are TGCGCCAGCAGCGTCGACAGGGAGCAGTACTTC. Protein product: CASSVDREQYF.

The chain links TRBV6-5 to TRBJ1-6; the match to TRBD1 covers 7 bases. CDR1 MNHEY and CDR2 SVGAGI come from the germline V gene. This CDR3 is built from 14 residues. J gave up 8 bases and V 2 bases, and 3 bases lay outside the gene matches. The DNA for the CDR3 is TGTGCCAGCAGTTACGGACAGGTCTATTCACCCCTCCACTTT. Translating it yields CASSYGQVYSPLHF.

V gene TRBV2 combines with J gene TRBJ2-5, with 7 bases fitting TRBD2. The J call may not be correct, given that the DNA end is closer to TRBJ2-7. The CDR3 extends over 14 amino acids. The germline CDR1 and CDR2 sequences are SNHLY and FYNNEI. This CDR3 reads CASSESSGSYEQYF. For the CDR3, the DNA is TGTGCCAGCAGTGAATCTAGCGGTTCGTACGAGCAGTACTTC.

This clone has just a few counts. The chain couples TRBV29-1 to TRBJ1-1; D may be TRBD1 (5 bases). CDR3 size: 10 residues. In germline, CDR1 is SQVTM, CDR2 ANQGSEA. Trimming shortened V by 6 bases and J by 5 bases, and 7 bases separated the two germline ends. CDR3 sequence: CSVRVTEAFF. The DNA for the CDR3 is TGCAGCGTCAGGGTTACTGAAGCTTTCTTT.

The rearrangement uses TRBV5-6 and TRBJ1-4; D unresolved. There are 13 residues in the CDR3. Germline CDR1 SGHDT, CDR2 YYEEEE. Deletions cut 0 bases from V and 7 bases from J, with 7 bases between. The CDR3 loop is CASSLAGFEKLFF. The CDR3 region has the DNA TGTGCCAGCAGCTTGGCGGGGTTTGAAAAACTGTTTTTT.

The chain links TRBV2 to TRBJ2-2; 11 nucleotides match TRBD2. This CDR3 is 17 amino acids long. V shed 6 bases, J shed 3 bases, and the junction held 9 bases outside the gene matches. Germline V gene sequence: CDR1 SNHLY, CDR2 FYNNEI. The CDR3 spells CASSPYGTSGYTGELFF. The DNA for the CDR3 is TGTGCCAGCAGCCCTTATGGGACTAGCGGCTACACCGGGGAGCTGTTTTTT.

This clone is a singleton in its sample. CDR3 nucleotides: TGTGCCAGCAGCCTAGAGACAGGGCGTCGCTACGAGCAGTACTTC. As protein: CASSLETGRRYEQYF. This chain connects TRBV7-8 to TRBJ2-7, with 7 nucleotides matching TRBD1. Germline V gene sequence: CDR1 SGHVS, CDR2 FQNEAQ. With V trimmed by 5 bases and J by 3 bases, 10 bases remained unmatched. The CDR3 has 15 amino acids. Using reference TRBV7-8 and TRBJ2-7 for the parts outside the CDR3, the full variable domain is GAGVSQSPRYKVAKRGQDVALRCDPISGHVSLFWYQQALGQGPEFLTYFQNEAQLDKSGLPSDRFFAERPEGSVSTLKIQRTQQEDSAVYLCASSLETGRRYEQYFGPGTRLTVT.

The gene calls are TRBV11-2 and TRBJ2-7; a possible D gene is TRBD1 (6 bases). Deletions cut 5 bases from V and 2 bases from J, with 19 bases between. The CDR3 is 16 amino acids. Germline V gives CDR1 SGHAT, CDR2 FQNNGV. The CDR3 here is CASSLLQGRGPYEQYF. In nucleotides, the CDR3 is TGTGCCAGCAGCCTTCTACAGGGAAGGGGTCCCTACGAGCAGTACTTC.

V is TRBV14 and J is TRBJ2-7; 8 nucleotides align to TRBD1. V dropped 6 bases and J dropped 4; count of bases not matched to a gene: 11. This CDR3 comprises 15 residues. Germline CDR1 reads SGHDN; CDR2 reads FVKESK. The DNA of the CDR3 is TGTGCCAGCAGTGTGATTGGACAGGGAGCGTACGAGCAGTACTTC. It codes for CASSVIGQGAYEQYF.

This clone appeared a single time. The chain uses TRBV5-4 and TRBJ2-1; 8 bases line up with TRBD1. Germline CDR1 reads SGHNT; CDR2 reads YYREEE (reference sequence). The CDR3 consists of 14 residues. Unmatched junction bases numbered 6, after V lost 4 bases and J lost 6 bases. CDR3 in DNA: TGTGCCAGCAGCCGGACAGGGTCCCCCAATGAGCAGTTCTTC. Translating gives CASSRTGSPNEQFF. Combining the CDR3 with reference TRBV5-4 and TRBJ2-1 gives the whole variable domain ETGVTQSPTHLIKTRGQQVTLRCSSQSGHNTVSWYQQALGQGPQFIFQYYREEENGRGNFPPRFSGLQFPNYSSELNVNALELDDSALYLCASSRTGSPNEQFFGPGTRLTVL.

This sequence joins TRBV29-1 and TRBJ1-2; tentatively, D is TRBD1 (6 bases). Trimming took off 7 bases at V and 5 bases at J, with 17 bases between the two ends. Per germline, CDR1 SQVTM and CDR2 ANQGSEA. This CDR3 comprises 13 residues. This CDR3 is CSAVTGTGYGYTF. In DNA form, the CDR3 reads TGCAGCGCTGTCACAGGGACCGGGTATGGCTACACCTTC.

The gene calls are TRBV7-9 and TRBJ2-7; TRBD2 might be the D (5 bases). CDR1 is SEHNR, CDR2 FQNEAQ, per germline (reference sequence). The CDR3 contains 14 residues. DNA for the CDR3: TGTTCCACCAGCTTTGGGAGTCCAGACTACGAGCAGTACTTC. Protein sequence: CSTSFGSPDYEQYF.

The rearrangement uses TRBV9 and TRBJ2-7; TRBD2 aligns across 8 bases. After removal of 6 bases from V and 4 bases from J, the junction contained 9 bases not matched to a gene. Germline-derived CDR1 and CDR2 are SGDLS and YYNGEE. This CDR3 spans 14 amino acids. For the CDR3, the DNA is TGTGCCAGCACTCCCGACGGGAGGGGTTACGAGCAGTACTTC. This translates into CASTPDGRGYEQYF. Filled out from reference TRBV9 and TRBJ2-7, the complete variable domain reads DSGVTQTPKHLITATGQRVTLRCSPRSGDLSVYWYQQSLDQGLQFLIQYYNGEERAKGNILERFSAQQFPDLHSELNLSSLELGDSALYFCASTPDGRGYEQYFGPGTRLTVT.

This sequence joins TRBV5-6 and TRBJ1-1, with TRBD1 matching over 9 bases. The CDR3 contains 14 residues. The germline V gene encodes CDR1 SGHDT and CDR2 YYEEEE. Trimming removed 4 bases from V and 8 bases from J; junction bases left unmatched: 9. In nucleotides, the CDR3 is TGTGCCAGCAGCCTCCGGGACAGGGTCCCAGAAGCTTTCTTT. Amino acids: CASSLRDRVPEAFF.